This T cell receptor beta chain was sequenced for a study of human versus mouse CDR3 diversity and MHC coevolution. The CDR3 is made up of 13 amino acids. The V gene end was trimmed by 3 bases and the J gene end by 5 bases; junction bases not matched to a gene: 4. CDR1 and CDR2 from the germline V gene are SGHRS and YFSETQ. Sorting isolated naive CD4 T cells lacking CD45RO and expressing CD62L. This table comes from immunoSEQ multiplex PCR, and its TCRdb copy is limited to in-frame clones, with some not included. Of approximately 81,000 clones detected, 90% to 95% appear once; the ten largest clones hold 1.3% to 1.5%.

The chain is built from TRBV5-1 and TRBJ2-5, with TRBD1 matching 7 bases. Source material: naive CD4+ T cells from blood. The subset here: CD45RO-negative CD62L-positive naive CD4 T cells. The TCR originated in a person aged 25 to 75 in good health. The CDR3 region is CASSSDRVETQYF. DNA of the CDR3: TGCGCCAGCAGCTCCGACAGGGTCGAGACCCAGTACTTC.